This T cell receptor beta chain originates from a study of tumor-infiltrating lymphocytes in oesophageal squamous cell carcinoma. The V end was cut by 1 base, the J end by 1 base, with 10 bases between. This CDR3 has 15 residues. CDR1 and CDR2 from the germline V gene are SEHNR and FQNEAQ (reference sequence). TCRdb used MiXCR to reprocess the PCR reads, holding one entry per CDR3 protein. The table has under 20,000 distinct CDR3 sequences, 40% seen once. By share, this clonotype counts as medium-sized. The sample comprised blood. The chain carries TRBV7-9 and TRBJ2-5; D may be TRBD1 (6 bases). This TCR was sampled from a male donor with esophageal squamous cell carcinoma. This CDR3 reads CASSLVQDSQETQYF. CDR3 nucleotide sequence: TGTGCCAGCAGCTTAGTTCAGGACAGCCAAGAGACCCAGTACTTC. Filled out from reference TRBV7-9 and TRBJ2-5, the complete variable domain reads DTGVSQNPRHKITKRGQNVTFRCDPISEHNRLYWYRQTLGQGPEFLTYFQNEAQLEKSRLLSDRFSAERPKGSFSTLEIQRTEQGDSAMYLCASSLVQDSQETQYFGPGTRLLVL.